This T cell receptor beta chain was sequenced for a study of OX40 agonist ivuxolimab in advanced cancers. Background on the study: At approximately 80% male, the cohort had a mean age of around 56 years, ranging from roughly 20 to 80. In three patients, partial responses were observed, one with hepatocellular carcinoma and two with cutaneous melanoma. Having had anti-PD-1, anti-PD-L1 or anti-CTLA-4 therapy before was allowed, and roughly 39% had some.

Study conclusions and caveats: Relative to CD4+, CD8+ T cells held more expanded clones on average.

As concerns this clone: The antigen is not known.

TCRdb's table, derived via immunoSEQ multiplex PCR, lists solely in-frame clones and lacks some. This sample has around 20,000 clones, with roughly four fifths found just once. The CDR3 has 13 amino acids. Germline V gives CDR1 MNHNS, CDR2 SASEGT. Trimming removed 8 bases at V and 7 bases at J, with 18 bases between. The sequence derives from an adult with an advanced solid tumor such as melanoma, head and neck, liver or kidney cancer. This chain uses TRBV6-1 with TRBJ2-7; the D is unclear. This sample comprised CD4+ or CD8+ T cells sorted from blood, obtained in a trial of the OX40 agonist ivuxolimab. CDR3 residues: CASVGLVPWEQYF. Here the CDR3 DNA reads TGTGCCAGCGTAGGGTTGGTCCCCTGGGAGCAGTACTTC.